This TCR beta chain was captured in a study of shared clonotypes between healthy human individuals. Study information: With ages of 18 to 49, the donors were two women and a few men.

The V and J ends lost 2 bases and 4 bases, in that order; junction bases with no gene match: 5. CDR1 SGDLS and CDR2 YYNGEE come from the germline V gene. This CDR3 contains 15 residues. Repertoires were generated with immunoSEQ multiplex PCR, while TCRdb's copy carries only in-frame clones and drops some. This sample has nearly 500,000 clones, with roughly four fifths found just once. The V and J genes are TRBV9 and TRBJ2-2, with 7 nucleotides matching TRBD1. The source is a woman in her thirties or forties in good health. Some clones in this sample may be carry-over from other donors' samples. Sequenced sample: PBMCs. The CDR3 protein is CASSVRDSITGELFF. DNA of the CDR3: TGTGCCAGCAGCGTCAGGGACAGCATCACCGGGGAGCTGTTTTTT.